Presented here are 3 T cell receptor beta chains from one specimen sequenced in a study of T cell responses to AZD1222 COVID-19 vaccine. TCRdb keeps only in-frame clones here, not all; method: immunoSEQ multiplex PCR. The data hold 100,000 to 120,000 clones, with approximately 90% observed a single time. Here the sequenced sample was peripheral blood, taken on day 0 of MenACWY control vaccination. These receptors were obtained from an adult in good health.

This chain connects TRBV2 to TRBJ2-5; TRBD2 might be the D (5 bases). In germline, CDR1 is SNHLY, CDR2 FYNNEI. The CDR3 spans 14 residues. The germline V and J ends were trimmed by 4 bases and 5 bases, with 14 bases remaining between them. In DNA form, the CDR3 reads TGTGCCAGCAGTGTGGGTCGCGAGCGGGAGACCCAGTACTTC. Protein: CASSVGRERETQYF.

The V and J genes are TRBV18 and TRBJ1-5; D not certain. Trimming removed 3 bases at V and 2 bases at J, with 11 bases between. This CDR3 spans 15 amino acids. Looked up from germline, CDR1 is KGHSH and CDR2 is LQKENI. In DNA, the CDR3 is TGTGCCAGCTCACCGCAGGAAGTAGGCAATCAGCCCCAGCATTTT. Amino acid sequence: CASSPQEVGNQPQHF.

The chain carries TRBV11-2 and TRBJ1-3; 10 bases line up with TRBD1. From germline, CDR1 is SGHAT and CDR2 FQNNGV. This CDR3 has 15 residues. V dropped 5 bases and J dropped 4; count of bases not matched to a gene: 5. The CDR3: CASSPGTGAGNTIYF. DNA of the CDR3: TGTGCCAGCAGCCCCGGGACAGGGGCGGGAAACACCATATATTTT.